What follows describes a single T cell receptor (beta chain). Sequencing used immunoSEQ multiplex PCR; TCRdb keeps in-frame clones, though not all of them. The profile covers 85,000 to 100,000 clones, with around 94% appearing a single time and over 2% taken by the ten largest. V was shortened by 4 bases and J by 0 bases, with 14 bases between the two germline ends. There are 16 residues in the CDR3. Germline assignment: CDR1 LGHNA and CDR2 YSLEER. This sample stems from a study of T cell changes during pregnancy in multiple sclerosis. Sequencing was performed on peripheral blood, taken in the first trimester of pregnancy. This chain links TRBV4-3 with TRBJ2-3; no clear D gene. The origin of this receptor is a female donor with multiple sclerosis, enrolled in a pregnancy study. CDR3 DNA: TGCGCCAGCAGCCCCTCAAGAGTGTCTAGCACAGATACGCAGTATTTT. It codes for CASSPSRVSSTDTQYF.